This section outlines one TCR beta chain sequence together with its context. Its antigen is as yet unknown. The germline gene is not matched at one end of the junction; a read error may be the cause. A constant-region primer primed TCR beta cDNA synthesis from 400 to 600 ng of total RNA. Construction of TCR beta libraries relied on three successive nested multiplex PCR rounds employing slightly modified ARM-PCR. Use of TRBV1-TRBV30 forward primers with a C-beta reverse primer characterized the first two PCR rounds, which lasted approximately 11 cycles each. TCRdb fed the multiplex PCR reads into MiXCR, producing one record per CDR3 protein. The profile shows 90,000 to 140,000 distinct CDR3 sequences, roughly 80% of them singletons. This sample is part of a study of tumor-infiltrating lymphocytes in primary liver carcinoma. The germline V gene encodes CDR1 SGHAT and CDR2 FQNNGV. This CDR3 region has 17 residues.

Points from the study as a whole: About 8-25% of top clones, no more, were shared by all five regions. Compared with tumor region pairs, tumor-adjacent and tumor-blood pairs overlapped less.

Joint extraction of RNA and DNA used about 17-30 mg of bulk tissue that was unsorted. This chain uses TRBV11-2 with TRBJ2-1, with 8 bases identical to TRBD2. The sample taken for sequencing was liver tumor tissue from sampling region 3. Subset noted: tumor region T3, left-lateral pole. The clonotype comes from a man between 40 and 49 years old with primary liver carcinoma and hepatitis B virus infection. The CDR3 is CASSLDGGGRFYNEQFF. In DNA form, the CDR3 reads TGTGCCAGCAGCCTAGATGGGGGCGGGAGGTTCTACAATGAGCAGTTCTTT.